A single sample gave rise to the 19 T cell receptor beta chains below, sequenced in a study of T cell repertoires in cytomegalovirus infection. TCRdb redid the calling of the reads with MiXCR, one entry per CDR3 protein. Of around 69,000 distinct CDR3 sequences in the sample, roughly 22% were seen once. Their cognate antigens are unknown. The sample was CD8+ T cells from cultured PBMCs, taken from culture after CMV antigen stimulation. The receptor source for this set is a human donor in good health (CMV status not recorded). Some clones in this sample may be carry-over from other donors' samples.

The chain carries TRBV6-4 and TRBJ2-2; D is undetermined. This CDR3 region has 14 residues. Germline V gene sequence: CDR1 MRHNA, CDR2 SNTAGT. Trimming cost V 5 bases and J 4 bases, with 11 bases left between them. In DNA form, the CDR3 reads TGTGCCAGCAGTCCGGGTCCTGGCACCGGGGAGCTGTTTTTT. Its protein product is CASSPGPGTGELFF.

This clonotype has just a few counts. The chain employs TRBV6-6 and TRBJ2-3; weak D call: TRBD1 (6 bases). This CDR3 comprises 14 residues. Trimming removed 0 bases from V and 5 bases from J, with 9 bases in between. The germline V gene has CDR1 MNHNY and CDR2 SVGAGI (reference sequence). CDR3 sequence: CASSYSRGGDTQYF. CDR3 bases: TGTGCCAGCAGTTACTCGAGAGGGGGAGATACGCAGTATTTT.

This clonotype qualifies as medium-sized. V and J are TRBV7-2 and TRBJ1-2, with D uncertain. The V end lost 5 bases, the J end lost 8 bases, and 33 bases lay between the germline ends. The length of the CDR3 is 19 residues. Germline loops: CDR1 SGHTA, CDR2 FQGNSA. In DNA, the CDR3 is TGTGCCAGCAGCCCTATGCCGAGGGAGGACGCGACGGGTTTTGGGGGCTACACCTTC. Its protein is CASSPMPREDATGFGGYTF.

This clonotype came up a few times. This rearrangement joins TRBV7-6 to TRBJ1-5, with no clear D. V gave up 5 bases and J gave up 0 bases, with 14 bases separating them. CDR1 is SGHVS, CDR2 FNYEAQ, per germline. The CDR3 spans 16 residues. CDR3 in DNA: TGTGCCAGCAGCCTACTCGACTGGGATAGCAATCAGCCCCAGCATTTT. Translated, it gives CASSLLDWDSNQPQHF.

The chain joins TRBV6-1 to TRBJ1-1; 9 bases are shared with TRBD1. This CDR3 comprises 17 residues. The germline V gene has CDR1 MNHNS and CDR2 SASEGT. The V and J ends lost 6 bases and 4 bases, in that order; junction bases with no gene match: 15. CDR3 nucleotides: TGTGCCAGCAGCGCATACCCCGGGACAGGGATAGGCACTGAAGCTTTCTTT. It specifies CASSAYPGTGIGTEAFF.

This clonotype was detected many times. The chain joins TRBV7-2 to TRBJ2-1; D gene uncertain. The V end was cut by 2 bases, the J end by 8 bases, with 19 bases between. Germline V gives CDR1 SGHTA, CDR2 FQGNSA. The CDR3 has 16 residues. CDR3 sequence (DNA): TGTGCCAGCAGCTTAAAAGCAGGCTCATGGAAGGATGAGCAGTTCTTC. It yields the protein CASSLKAGSWKDEQFF.

This clonotype has only a few counts. The DNA of the CDR3 is TGTGCCAGCAGTCCGACGGGCGAGCAGTACTTC. Its translation is CASSPTGEQYF. The chain links TRBV7-9 to TRBJ2-7; D is unclear. This CDR3 has 11 residues. Per germline, CDR1 SEHNR and CDR2 FQNEAQ (reference sequence). V was trimmed by 6 bases and J by 6 bases, leaving 9 bases between them.

J is TRBJ1-4 and V is TRBV12-3 or TRBV12-4; 7 nucleotides match TRBD1. This CDR3 comprises 15 residues. V lost 8 bases and J lost 3; bases outside the gene matches: 9. The CDR3 is CASGSRQGPNEKLFF. The CDR3 DNA reads as TGTGCCAGCGGTTCCCGACAGGGTCCTAATGAAAAACTGTTTTTT.

This clonotype was found a few times. This chain joins TRBV5-1 and TRBJ2-7, with D perhaps TRBD2 (5 bases). Trimming stripped 4 bases from V and 0 bases from J, with 8 bases between. There are 13 residues in the CDR3. Germline-derived CDR1 and CDR2 are SGHRS and YFSETQ. CDR3 protein: CASSPEDSYEQYF. CDR3 DNA: TGCGCCAGCAGCCCGGAGGACTCCTACGAGCAGTACTTC.

This clonotype showed up just a few times. The chain is built from TRBV12-3 or TRBV12-4 and TRBJ1-5; D gene unclear. Trimming cost V 5 bases and J 5 bases, with 16 bases left between them. The CDR3 loop spans 15 amino acids. CDR3 nucleotides: TGTGCCAGCAGTCCGCGCGGAGGGAGGGATCAGCCCCAGCATTTT. Its translation is CASSPRGGRDQPQHF.

There are a few counts of this clonotype. The chain carries TRBV7-6 and TRBJ1-1, with a weak D call TRBD1 (6 bases). The CDR3 contains 18 residues. Germline CDR1 reads SGHVS; CDR2 reads FNYEAQ. Trimming took 1 base from V and 4 from J, leaving 22 bases between them. The CDR3 DNA is TGTGCCAGCAGCTTAGTCAACATAGGGGGGGCGGAGGTCACTGAAGCTTTCTTT. Protein: CASSLVNIGGAEVTEAFF. The full variable domain, with the rest looked up from reference TRBV7-6 and TRBJ1-1, is GAGVSQSPRYKVTKRGQDVALRCDPISGHVSLYWYRQALGQGPEFLTYFNYEAQQDKSGLPNDRFSAERPEGSISTLTIQRTEQRDSAMYRCASSLVNIGGAEVTEAFFGQGTRLTVV.

The J gene is TRBJ2-7, the V gene TRBV20-1; perhaps TRBD1 as D (6 bases). The germline gives CDR1 DFQATT, CDR2 SNEGSKA (reference sequence). Trimming removed 2 bases at V and 2 bases at J, with 13 bases between. The CDR3 covers 14 residues. This CDR3 reads CSARTPWDTYEQYF. In nucleotides, the CDR3 is TGCAGTGCTAGAACCCCGTGGGACACCTACGAGCAGTACTTC.

V usage is TRBV4-2 and J usage is TRBJ2-3; 8 bases line up with TRBD2. The germline CDR1 and CDR2 sequences are LGHNA and YNFKEQ. The junction had 7 bases not matched to a gene; V was cut back by 0 bases and J by 2 bases. The length of the CDR3 is 17 residues. In DNA form, the CDR3 reads TGTGCCAGCAGCCAAGATGGAGCGGGGGCGACCACAGATACGCAGTATTTT. It codes for CASSQDGAGATTDTQYF.

Only one count was recorded for this clonotype. The chain couples TRBV5-1 to TRBJ2-4; 7 bases map to TRBD1. The CDR3 has 12 residues. Germline CDR1 is SGHRS and CDR2 is YFSETQ. The trim removed 1 base at V and 12 bases at J, leaving 4 bases unmatched. CDR3 nucleotides: TGCGCCAGCAGCTTGACTAGGGACAGTCAGTACTTC. Protein sequence: CASSLTRDSQYF. Looking up the rest from reference TRBV5-1 and TRBJ2-4 gives the full variable domain: KAGVTQTPRYLIKTRGQQVTLSCSPISGHRSVSWYQQTPGQGLQFLFEYFSETQRNKGNFPGRFSGRQFSNSRSEMNVSTLELGDSALYLCASSLTRDSQYFGAGTRLSVL.

This clonotype has only a few counts. This rearrangement joins TRBV7-9 to TRBJ2-2; D not resolved. Between the trimmed V and J ends, which lost 4 bases and 4 bases, there was a span of 7 bases. The CDR3 sequence is 13 residues long. From germline, CDR1 is SEHNR and CDR2 FQNEAQ (reference sequence). CDR3 loop: CASSSGRTGELFF. The CDR3 region has the DNA TGTGCCAGCAGCTCCGGCCGCACCGGGGAGCTGTTTTTT.

This rearrangement joins TRBV27 to TRBJ2-4, with no clear D. The length of the CDR3 is 14 residues. The V gene lost 2 bases and the J gene lost 5 bases, with 10 bases spanning the gap. Germline V CDR1 and CDR2: MNHEY, SMNVEV (reference sequence). Written as DNA, the CDR3 is TGTGCCAGCAGTTTAGCCCCCGGTGAAAACATTCAGTACTTC. It encodes CASSLAPGENIQYF.

This clonotype has at least ten counts. The rearrangement uses TRBV7-9 and TRBJ2-1; 7 bases line up with TRBD1. Germline CDR1 and CDR2: SEHNR and FQNEAQ (reference sequence). V lost 2 bases and J lost 6; bases outside the gene matches: 10. This CDR3 is 16 amino acids long. In DNA form, the CDR3 reads TGTGCCAGCAGCTTAACGTGGGACAGCCCTTTCAATGAGCAGTTCTTC. This translates into CASSLTWDSPFNEQFF.

The V gene is TRBV7-8, the J gene TRBJ2-5, with TRBD2 identical over 10 bases. CDR3 size: 15 residues. Trimming at V came to 5 bases and at J to 5 bases, leaving 8 bases not matched to a gene. CDR1 is SGHVS and CDR2 is FQNEAQ in the germline V gene. The CDR3 DNA reads as TGTGCCAGCAGCCCCCCGCTAGCGGGGGTGGAGACCCAGTACTTC. Its protein is CASSPPLAGVETQYF.

This clonotype was seen only a few times. This chain uses TRBV5-4 with TRBJ1-1; D gene unclear. The CDR3 sequence is 12 residues long. Germline loops: CDR1 SGHNT, CDR2 YYREEE (reference sequence). V lost 5 bases and J lost 1, with 6 bases in between. DNA of the CDR3: TGTGCCAGCAGTAACAGGAACACTGAAGCTTTCTTT. Translation gives CASSNRNTEAFF.